This T cell receptor (beta chain) was identified in a study of OX40 agonist ivuxolimab in advanced cancers. Study-wide background: Every patient in dose escalation had hepatocellular carcinoma, melanoma, renal cell or head and neck cancer. Study-level results: More expanded clones were seen, on average, in CD8+ T cells than in CD4+. Still undetermined is the antigen specificity of the expanded peripheral T cells.

The protocol was immunoSEQ multiplex PCR, while the TCRdb copy is restricted to in-frame clones and leaves out a portion. This sample has around 110,000 clones, with roughly nine tenths found just once. As concerns this clone: Its antigen is currently unknown.

This CDR3 is 16 amino acids long. Trimming took 2 bases from V and 5 from J; bases not matched to a gene: 3. CDR1 and CDR2 from the germline V gene are SGHRS and YFSETQ. If patients had autoimmune disease history or systemic immunosuppression, they were excluded. Sequenced material: CD4+ or CD8+ T cells sorted from blood, taken in a trial of the OX40 agonist ivuxolimab. This receptor was obtained from an adult with an advanced solid tumor such as melanoma, head and neck, liver or kidney cancer. V usage is TRBV5-1 and J usage is TRBJ2-2; 13 bases align to TRBD2. CDR3 residues: CASSLRTSGGTGELFF. CDR3 nucleotide sequence: TGCGCCAGCAGCTTAAGGACTAGCGGGGGTACCGGGGAGCTGTTTTTT.